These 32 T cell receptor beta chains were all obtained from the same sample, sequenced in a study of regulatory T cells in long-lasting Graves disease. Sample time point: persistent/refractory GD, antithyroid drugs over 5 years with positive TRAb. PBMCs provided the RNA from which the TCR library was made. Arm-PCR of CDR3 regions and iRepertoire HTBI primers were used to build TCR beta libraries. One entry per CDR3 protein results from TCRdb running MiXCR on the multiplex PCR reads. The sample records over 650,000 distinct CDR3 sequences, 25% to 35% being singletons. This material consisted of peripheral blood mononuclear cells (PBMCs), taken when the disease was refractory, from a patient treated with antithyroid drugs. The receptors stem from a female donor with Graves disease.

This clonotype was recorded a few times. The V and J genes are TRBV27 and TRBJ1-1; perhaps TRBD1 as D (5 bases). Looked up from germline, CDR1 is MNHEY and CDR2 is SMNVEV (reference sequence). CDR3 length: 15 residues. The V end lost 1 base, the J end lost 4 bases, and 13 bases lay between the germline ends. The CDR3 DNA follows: TGTGCCAGCAGTTTATGGGGCGCCGGGTCCACTGAAGCTTTCTTT. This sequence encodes CASSLWGAGSTEAFF.

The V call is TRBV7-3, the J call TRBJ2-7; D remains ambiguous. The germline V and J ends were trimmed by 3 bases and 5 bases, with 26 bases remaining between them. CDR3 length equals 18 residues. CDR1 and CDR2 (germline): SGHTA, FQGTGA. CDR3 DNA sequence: TGTGCCAGCAGCTTCCCTGTGGGTCCGCTCCACTACCTAGACGAGCAGTACTTC. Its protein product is CASSFPVGPLHYLDEQYF.

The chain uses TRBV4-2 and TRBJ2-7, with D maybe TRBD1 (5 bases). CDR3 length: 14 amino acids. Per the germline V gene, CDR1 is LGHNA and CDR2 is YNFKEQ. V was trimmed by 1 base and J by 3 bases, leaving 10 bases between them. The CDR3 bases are TGTGCCAGCAGCCAAGGACAGCTTGACTACGAGCAGTACTTC. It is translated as CASSQGQLDYEQYF.

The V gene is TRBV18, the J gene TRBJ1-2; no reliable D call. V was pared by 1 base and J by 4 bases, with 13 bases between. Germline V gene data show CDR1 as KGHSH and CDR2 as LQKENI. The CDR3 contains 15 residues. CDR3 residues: CASSPRSQRTYGYTF. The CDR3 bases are TGTGCCAGCTCACCACGGTCACAGCGAACCTATGGCTACACCTTC.

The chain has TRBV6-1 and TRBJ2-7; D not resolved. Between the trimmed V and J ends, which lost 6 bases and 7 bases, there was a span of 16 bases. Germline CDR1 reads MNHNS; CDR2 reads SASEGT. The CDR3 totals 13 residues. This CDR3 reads CASSPTSAREQYF. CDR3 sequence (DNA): TGTGCCAGCAGCCCGACTTCAGCGAGGGAGCAGTACTTC.

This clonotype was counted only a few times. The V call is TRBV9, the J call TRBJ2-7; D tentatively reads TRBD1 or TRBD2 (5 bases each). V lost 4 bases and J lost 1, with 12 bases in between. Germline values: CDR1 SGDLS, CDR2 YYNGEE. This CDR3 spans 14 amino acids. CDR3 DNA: TGTGCCAGCAGCTCCCGGGACGGATCCTACGAGCAGTACTTC. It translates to CASSSRDGSYEQYF.

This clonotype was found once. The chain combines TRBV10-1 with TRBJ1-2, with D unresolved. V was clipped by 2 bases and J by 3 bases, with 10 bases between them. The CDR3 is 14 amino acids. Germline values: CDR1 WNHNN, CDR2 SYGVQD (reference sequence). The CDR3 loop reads CASSESPDYYGYTF. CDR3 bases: TGCGCCAGCAGTGAGAGTCCTGATTACTATGGCTACACCTTC.

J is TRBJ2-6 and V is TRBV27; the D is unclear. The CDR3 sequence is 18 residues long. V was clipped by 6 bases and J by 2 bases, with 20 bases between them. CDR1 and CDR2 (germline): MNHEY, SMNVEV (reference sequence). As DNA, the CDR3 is TGTGCCAGCAGCCCAGCCACAGTTCACCGAGCTGGGGCCAACGTCCTGACTTTC. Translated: CASSPATVHRAGANVLTF. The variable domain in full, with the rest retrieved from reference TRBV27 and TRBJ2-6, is EAQVTQNPRYLITVTGKKLTVTCSQNMNHEYMSWYRQDPGLGLRQIYYSMNVEVTDKGDVPEGYKVSRKEKRNFPLILESPSPNQTSLYFCASSPATVHRAGANVLTFGAGSRLTVL.

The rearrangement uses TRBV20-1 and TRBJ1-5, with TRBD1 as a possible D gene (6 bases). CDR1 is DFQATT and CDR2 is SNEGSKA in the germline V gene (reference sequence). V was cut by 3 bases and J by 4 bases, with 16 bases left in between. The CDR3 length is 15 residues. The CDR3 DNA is TGCAGTGCTAGTCGCACAGGGAGTATGAATCAGCCCCAGCATTTT. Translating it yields CSASRTGSMNQPQHF.

CDR3: CASRPGHTDTQYF. CDR3 coding DNA: TGTGCCAGCAGGCCGGGACACACAGATACGCAGTATTTT. The V and J genes are TRBV6-1 and TRBJ2-3; TRBD1 is a possible D gene (6 bases). V was clipped by 6 bases and J by 2 bases, with 9 bases between them. The CDR3 has 13 amino acids. The V gene's germline CDR1 is MNHNS and CDR2 SASEGT.

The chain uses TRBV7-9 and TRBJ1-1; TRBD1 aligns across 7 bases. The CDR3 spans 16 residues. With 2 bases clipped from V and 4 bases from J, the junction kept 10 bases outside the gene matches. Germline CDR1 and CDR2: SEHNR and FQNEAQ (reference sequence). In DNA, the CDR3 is TGTGCCAGCAGCTTATACAGGGGCGCGGGAGGCACTGAAGCTTTCTTT. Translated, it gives CASSLYRGAGGTEAFF.

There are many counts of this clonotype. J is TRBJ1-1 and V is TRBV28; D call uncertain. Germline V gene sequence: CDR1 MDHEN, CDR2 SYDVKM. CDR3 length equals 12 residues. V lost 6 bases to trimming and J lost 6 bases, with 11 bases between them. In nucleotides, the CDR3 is TGTGCCAGCAGCTTTCGACCGGCTGAAGCTTTCTTT. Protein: CASSFRPAEAFF.

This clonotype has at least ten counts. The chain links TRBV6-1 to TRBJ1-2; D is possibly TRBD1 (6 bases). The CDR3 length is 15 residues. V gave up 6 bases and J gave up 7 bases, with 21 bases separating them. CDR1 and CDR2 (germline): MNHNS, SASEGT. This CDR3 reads CASRDAGGGVGGYTF. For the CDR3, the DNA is TGTGCCAGCAGAGACGCCGGTGGGGGCGTGGGTGGCTACACCTTC.

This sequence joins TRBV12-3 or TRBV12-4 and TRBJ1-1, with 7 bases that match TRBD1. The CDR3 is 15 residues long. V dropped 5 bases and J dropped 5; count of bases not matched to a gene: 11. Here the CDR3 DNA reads TGTGCCAGCAGTCCTAGACAGGGCGGTAAGACTGAAGCTTTCTTT. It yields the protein CASSPRQGGKTEAFF.

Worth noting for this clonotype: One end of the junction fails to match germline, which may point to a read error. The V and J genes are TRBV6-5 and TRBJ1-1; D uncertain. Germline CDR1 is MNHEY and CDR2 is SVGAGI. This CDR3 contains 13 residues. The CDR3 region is CASSYAENTGAFF. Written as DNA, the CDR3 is TGTGCCAGCAGTTACGCGGAGAACACTGGAGCTTTCTTT.

The CDR3 sequence: CASSPGERGRETQYF. The CDR3 DNA follows: TGCGCCAGCAGCCCCGGCGAGAGGGGTCGGGAGACCCAGTACTTC. This sequence joins TRBV5-1 and TRBJ2-5; either TRBD1 or TRBD2 may fit D (5 bases each). V was pared by 4 bases and J by 5 bases, with 18 bases between. Per the germline V gene, CDR1 is SGHRS and CDR2 is YFSETQ. CDR3 length equals 15 residues.

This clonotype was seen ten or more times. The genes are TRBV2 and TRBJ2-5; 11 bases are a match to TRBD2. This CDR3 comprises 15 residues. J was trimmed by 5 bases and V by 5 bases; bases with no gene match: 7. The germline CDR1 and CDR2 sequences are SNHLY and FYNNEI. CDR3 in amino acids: CASSSSSGRVETQYF. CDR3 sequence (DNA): TGTGCCAGCAGTTCGAGTAGCGGGAGGGTGGAGACCCAGTACTTC.

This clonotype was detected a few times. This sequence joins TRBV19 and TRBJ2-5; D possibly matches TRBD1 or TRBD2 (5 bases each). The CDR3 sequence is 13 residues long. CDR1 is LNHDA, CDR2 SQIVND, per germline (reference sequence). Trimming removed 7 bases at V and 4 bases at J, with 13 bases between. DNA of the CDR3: TGTGCCAGTACCCGGGGACCCGGAGAGACCCAGTACTTC. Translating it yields CASTRGPGETQYF.

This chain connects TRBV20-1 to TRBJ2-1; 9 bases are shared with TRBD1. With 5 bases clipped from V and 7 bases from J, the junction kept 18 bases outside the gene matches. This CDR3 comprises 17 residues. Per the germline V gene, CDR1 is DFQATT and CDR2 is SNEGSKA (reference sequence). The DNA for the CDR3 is TGCAGTGCTGAATTCCTTGGGACAGGGAGCATCGTGAATGAGCAGTTCTTC. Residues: CSAEFLGTGSIVNEQFF.

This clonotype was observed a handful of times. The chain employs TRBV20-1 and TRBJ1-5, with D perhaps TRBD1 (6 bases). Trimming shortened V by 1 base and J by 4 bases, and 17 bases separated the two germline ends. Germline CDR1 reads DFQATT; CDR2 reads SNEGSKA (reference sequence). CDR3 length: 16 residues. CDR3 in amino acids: CSARGGNRALNQPQHF. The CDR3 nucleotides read TGCAGTGCTAGAGGTGGGAACAGGGCACTGAATCAGCCCCAGCATTTT.

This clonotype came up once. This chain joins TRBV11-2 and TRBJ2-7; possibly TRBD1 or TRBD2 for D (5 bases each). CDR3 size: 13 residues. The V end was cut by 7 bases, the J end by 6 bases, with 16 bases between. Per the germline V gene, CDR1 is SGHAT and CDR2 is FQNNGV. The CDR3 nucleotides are TGTGCCAGCACCGTGGACCGGGGCCGCGAGCAGTACTTC. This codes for CASTVDRGREQYF.

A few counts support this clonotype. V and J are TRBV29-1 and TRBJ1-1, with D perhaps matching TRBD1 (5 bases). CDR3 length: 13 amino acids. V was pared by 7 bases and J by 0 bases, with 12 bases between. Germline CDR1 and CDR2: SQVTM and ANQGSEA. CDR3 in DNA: TGCAGCGCCTTTCGGGGGTTGAACACTGAAGCTTTCTTT. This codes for CSAFRGLNTEAFF.

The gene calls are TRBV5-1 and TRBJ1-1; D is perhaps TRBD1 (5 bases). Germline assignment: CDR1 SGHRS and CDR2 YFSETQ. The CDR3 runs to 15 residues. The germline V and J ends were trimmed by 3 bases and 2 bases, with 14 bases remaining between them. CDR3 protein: CASSWGTLFNTEAFF. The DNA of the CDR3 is TGCGCCAGCAGCTGGGGGACCTTGTTCAACACTGAAGCTTTCTTT.

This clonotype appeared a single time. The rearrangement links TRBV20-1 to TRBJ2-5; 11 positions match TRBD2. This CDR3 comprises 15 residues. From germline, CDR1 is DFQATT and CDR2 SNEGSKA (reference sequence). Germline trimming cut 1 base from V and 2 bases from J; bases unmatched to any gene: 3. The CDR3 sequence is CSARGLAGLQETQYF. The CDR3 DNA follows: TGCAGTGCTAGAGGACTAGCGGGGTTACAAGAGACCCAGTACTTC.

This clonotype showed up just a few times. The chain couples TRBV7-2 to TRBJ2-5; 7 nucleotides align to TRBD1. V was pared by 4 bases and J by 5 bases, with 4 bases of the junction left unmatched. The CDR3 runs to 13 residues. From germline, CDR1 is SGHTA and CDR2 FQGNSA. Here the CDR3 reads CASSYGQVETQYF. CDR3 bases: TGTGCCAGCAGCTACGGACAGGTTGAGACCCAGTACTTC. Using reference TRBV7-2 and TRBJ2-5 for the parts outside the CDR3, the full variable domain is GAGVSQSPSNKVTEKGKDVELRCDPISGHTALYWYRQSLGQGLEFLIYFQGNSAPDKSGLPSDRFSAERTGGSVSTLTIQRTQQEDSAVYLCASSYGQVETQYFGPGTRLLVL.

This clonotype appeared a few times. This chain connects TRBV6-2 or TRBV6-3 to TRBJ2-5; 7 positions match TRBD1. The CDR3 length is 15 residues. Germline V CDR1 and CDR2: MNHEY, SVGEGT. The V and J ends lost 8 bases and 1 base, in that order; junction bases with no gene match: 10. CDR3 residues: CASRVFGTAQETQYF. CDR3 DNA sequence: TGTGCCAGCCGTGTGTTCGGGACAGCCCAAGAGACCCAGTACTTC.

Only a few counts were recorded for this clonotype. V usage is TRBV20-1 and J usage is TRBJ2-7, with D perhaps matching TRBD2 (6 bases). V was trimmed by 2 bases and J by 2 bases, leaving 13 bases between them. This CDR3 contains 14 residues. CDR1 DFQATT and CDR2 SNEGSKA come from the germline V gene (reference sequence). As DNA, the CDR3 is TGCAGTGCTAGATCGGGAGAAGGAACCTACGAGCAGTACTTC. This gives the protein CSARSGEGTYEQYF.

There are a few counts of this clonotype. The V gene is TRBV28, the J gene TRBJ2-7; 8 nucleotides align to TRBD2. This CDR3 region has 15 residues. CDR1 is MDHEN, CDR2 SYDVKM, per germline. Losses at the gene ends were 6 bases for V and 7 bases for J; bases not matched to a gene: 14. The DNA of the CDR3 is TGTGCCAGCAGAACCCGGGGAGCGGGAGTGTGGGAGCAGTACTTC. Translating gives CASRTRGAGVWEQYF.

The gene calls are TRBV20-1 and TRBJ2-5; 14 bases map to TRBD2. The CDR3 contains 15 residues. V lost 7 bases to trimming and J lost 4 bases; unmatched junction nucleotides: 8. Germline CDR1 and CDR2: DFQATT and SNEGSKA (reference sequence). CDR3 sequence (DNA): TGCAGTGGAGGGACTAGCGGGAGTTTTGGAGAGACCCAGTACTTC. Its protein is CSGGTSGSFGETQYF.

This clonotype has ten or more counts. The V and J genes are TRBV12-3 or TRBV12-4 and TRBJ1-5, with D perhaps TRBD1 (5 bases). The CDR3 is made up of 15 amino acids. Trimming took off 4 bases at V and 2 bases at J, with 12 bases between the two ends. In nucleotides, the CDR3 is TGTGCCAGCAGTTCATCCTGGGGGGGCAATCAGCCCCAGCATTTT. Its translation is CASSSSWGGNQPQHF.

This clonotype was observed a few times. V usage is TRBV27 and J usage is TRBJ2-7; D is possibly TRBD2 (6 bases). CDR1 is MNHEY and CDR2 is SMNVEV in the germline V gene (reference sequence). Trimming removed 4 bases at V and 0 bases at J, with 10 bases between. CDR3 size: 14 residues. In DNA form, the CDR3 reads TGTGCCAGCAGTTCTCTAGCGCACTCCTACGAGCAGTACTTC. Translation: CASSSLAHSYEQYF.

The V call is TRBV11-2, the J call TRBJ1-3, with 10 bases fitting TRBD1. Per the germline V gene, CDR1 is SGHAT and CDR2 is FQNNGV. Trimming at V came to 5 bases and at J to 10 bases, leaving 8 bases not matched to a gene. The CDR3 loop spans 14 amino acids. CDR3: CASSHDRGRETIYF. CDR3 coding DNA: TGTGCCAGCAGCCATGACAGGGGGCGAGAGACCATATATTTT.